This is a list of T cell receptor beta chains from one sample in a study of CD8+ T cells in alopecia areata. Here immunoSEQ multiplex PCR was the method, and the copy in TCRdb shows in-frame clones only, minus some. The table includes about 69,000 clones, 55% to 75% detected once. The source material was CD8+ T cells sorted from blood, sampled at week 0. All receptors derive from a human donor with alopecia areata. Each CDR3 is given with its conserved first and last residue. The order of the fields is clone size, J gene, D gene, V gene, CDR3 protein, CDR3 DNA. D genes are given only for firm matches. Clone size is not always given. Where it is, it says once, few, many or a class for expanded clones.

abundance: NA
j_gene: TRBJ2-5
d_gene: NA
v_gene: TRBV4-1
CDR3aa: CASSQRTGQETQYF
CDR3nt: TGCGCCAGCAGCCAAAGGACGGGGCAAGAGACCCAGTACTTC

abundance: NA
j_gene: TRBJ2-7
d_gene: TRBD2
v_gene: TRBV4-3
CDR3aa: CASSQDHPAGVVYEQYF
CDR3nt: TGCGCCAGCAGCCAAGATCATCCAGCGGGGGTAGTCTACGAGCAGTACTTC

abundance: NA
j_gene: TRBJ1-2
d_gene: NA
v_gene: TRBV27
CDR3aa: CASSPYSGGLFTNYGYTF
CDR3nt: TGTGCCAGCAGTCCTTATTCTGGGGGGTTGTTCACTAACTATGGCTACACCTTC

abundance: many
j_gene: TRBJ1-4
d_gene: TRBD1
v_gene: TRBV5-6
CDR3aa: CASSSNPPGQIMRGKLFF
CDR3nt: TGTGCCAGCAGCTCCAATCCTCCGGGACAGATTATGAGGGGAAAACTGTTTTTT

abundance: NA
j_gene: TRBJ2-7
d_gene: TRBD2
v_gene: TRBV27
CDR3aa: CASSLKGLAGGRYEQYF
CDR3nt: TGTGCCAGCAGTCTTAAGGGACTAGCGGGAGGGAGATACGAGCAGTACTTC

abundance: NA
j_gene: TRBJ1-2
d_gene: NA
v_gene: TRBV6-5
CDR3aa: CASSYPGQDTAFTF
CDR3nt: TGTGCCAGCAGTTATCCTGGACAAGACACGGCTTTCACCTTC

abundance: many
j_gene: TRBJ2-7
d_gene: TRBD1
v_gene: TRBV28
CDR3aa: CASSLSALRGPAYEQYF
CDR3nt: TGTGCCAGCAGTTTATCCGCTCTAAGGGGGCCGGCGTACGAGCAGTACTTC

abundance: NA
j_gene: TRBJ1-1
d_gene: NA
v_gene: TRBV25-1
CDR3aa: CASSEYLGNTEAFF
CDR3nt: TGTGCCAGCAGTGAATATTTAGGAAACACTGAAGCTTTCTTT

abundance: NA
j_gene: TRBJ1-5
d_gene: NA
v_gene: TRBV6-1
CDR3aa: CASISGLNQPQHF
CDR3nt: TGTGCCAGCATATCAGGGCTCAATCAGCCCCAGCATTTT

abundance: NA
j_gene: TRBJ2-7
d_gene: NA
v_gene: TRBV25-1
CDR3aa: CASSEYYGTYEQYF
CDR3nt: TGTGCCAGCAGTGAATACTACGGAACCTACGAGCAGTACTTC

abundance: few
j_gene: TRBJ2-5
d_gene: TRBD1
v_gene: TRBV28
CDR3aa: CASSLRGHLETQYF
CDR3nt: TGTGCCAGCAGTTTAAGGGGGCATTTGGAGACCCAGTACTTC

abundance: NA
j_gene: TRBJ2-5
d_gene: NA
v_gene: TRBV5-4
CDR3aa: CASSLLASLETQYF
CDR3nt: TGTGCCAGCAGCTTGTTAGCGTCTCTGGAGACCCAGTACTTC

abundance: few
j_gene: TRBJ2-1
d_gene: TRBD2
v_gene: TRBV7-7
CDR3aa: CASSFAGGNEQFF
CDR3nt: TGTGCCAGCAGCTTCGCGGGGGGCAATGAGCAGTTCTTC

abundance: few
j_gene: TRBJ1-2
d_gene: TRBD1
v_gene: TRBV15
CDR3aa: CATSRDDETGEGGYTF
CDR3nt: TGTGCCACCAGCAGAGATGACGAGACAGGGGAGGGTGGCTACACCTTC

abundance: medium-sized
j_gene: TRBJ2-7
d_gene: TRBD1
v_gene: TRBV5-4
CDR3aa: CASSLLGQGDHEQYF
CDR3nt: TGTGCCAGCAGCTTGCTGGGACAGGGTGATCACGAGCAGTACTTC

abundance: NA
j_gene: TRBJ1-1
d_gene: NA
v_gene: TRBV5-4
CDR3aa: CASSSGWGRPSGTEAFF
CDR3nt: TGTGCCAGCAGCTCGGGGTGGGGGCGCCCCTCGGGGACTGAAGCTTTCTTT